This T cell receptor beta chain comes out of a study of blood T cell repertoires in COVID-19. Study at large: Acute and convalescent COVID-19 specimens originated in the United States, Italy and Spain. In each case, the material was cDNA or gDNA derived from T cells, B-cell-depleted T cells, or PBMCs.

Authors' analysis steps: It was from reference gene primer amplification that nucleated cell counts were estimated. Data came from immunoSEQ multiplex PCR; TCRdb stores just in-frame clones and leaves some out. V and J calls and clone size are as listed in that table; D and trimming were resolved from the DNA. The sample shows roughly 460,000 clones, approximately 90% of them seen only once. Patients from Seattle were sampled longitudinally, starting during active infection. Germline V gene lookup returns CDR1 LGHDT and CDR2 YNNKEL (reference sequence). The J segment lost 2 bases and the V segment lost 3 bases, leaving 9 bases of the junction unmatched. The CDR3 extends over 16 amino acids.

V gene TRBV3-1 (or the pseudogene TRBV3-2) combines with J gene TRBJ2-7, with 8 positions matching TRBD2. This TCR came from a man between 18 and 29 years old with COVID-19, enrolled during active disease. The sample was peripheral blood. The CDR3 region has the DNA TGTGCCAGCAGCCAGGCCAAGGGCGGGAGGCCCTACGAGCAGTACTTC. Encoded protein: CASSQAKGGRPYEQYF.